Below, 18 T cell receptor beta chains from the same sample are listed, as sequenced in a study of naive and memory T cell subsets. An equimolar mix of two oligonucleotides served as the beta constant-region primer for TRBC1 and TRBC2. Via MiXCR, TCRdb re-called the UMI-ligation and nested PCR reads, giving one row per CDR3 protein. Counted here are 84,000 or so distinct CDR3 sequences, over 7% occurring once; the ten biggest clones make up around 1.6%. The specimen was central memory CD4+ T cells from blood. All receptors come from a human donor in good health.

In its sample, this clonotype was seen many times. This chain connects TRBV7-9 to TRBJ2-5, with D tentatively TRBD1 or TRBD2 (5 bases each). The CDR3 extends over 17 amino acids. From germline, CDR1 is SEHNR and CDR2 FQNEAQ (reference sequence). The V gene lost 5 bases and the J gene lost 3 bases, with 22 bases spanning the gap. The CDR3 loop reads CASSPESGGGREETQYF. DNA for the CDR3: TGTGCCAGCAGCCCCGAAAGTGGGGGTGGCAGGGAAGAGACCCAGTACTTC.

This clonotype was counted a few times. The gene calls are TRBV28 and TRBJ2-1; D might be TRBD1 (6 bases). This CDR3 is 13 amino acids long. Germline values: CDR1 MDHEN, CDR2 SYDVKM. V shed 7 bases and J shed 7 bases, with 14 bases lying between them. CDR3 protein: CASIRTATNEQFF. The DNA of the CDR3 is TGTGCCAGCATCCGGACAGCCACTAATGAGCAGTTCTTC.

This clonotype appeared many times. CDR3 residues: CASSLVGGKLTGNTIYF. CDR3 DNA sequence: TGTGCCAGCAGTTTAGTGGGAGGGAAGTTGACTGGAAACACCATATATTTT. The V call is TRBV12-3 or TRBV12-4, the J call TRBJ1-3; D is ambiguous. The V gene lost 1 base and the J gene lost 2 bases, with 15 bases spanning the gap. This CDR3 is built from 17 residues.

This clonotype has ten or more counts. The CDR3 nucleotides are TGCAGCGTCGTACAAAACTCTGGAAACACCATATATTTT. Its translation: CSVVQNSGNTIYF. This chain joins TRBV29-1 and TRBJ1-3; D not resolved. The V end was cut by 6 bases, the J end by 0 bases, with 9 bases between. This CDR3 spans 13 amino acids. Germline assignment: CDR1 SQVTM and CDR2 ANQGSEA.

This clonotype has more than one count but fewer than ten. This rearrangement joins TRBV5-1 to TRBJ2-5, with D unresolved. This CDR3 contains 13 residues. The germline V gene has CDR1 SGHRS and CDR2 YFSETQ. Trimming took off 1 base at V and 1 base at J, with 5 bases between the two ends. CDR3 amino acids: CASSLPSQETQYF. For the CDR3, the DNA is TGCGCCAGCAGCTTGCCCAGCCAAGAGACCCAGTACTTC.

The chain links TRBV6-2 or TRBV6-3 to TRBJ2-3; D is ambiguous. The CDR3 runs 13 residues. V was trimmed by 6 bases and J by 5 bases, leaving 12 bases between them. The germline CDR1 and CDR2 sequences are MNHEY and SVGEGT. CDR3 in amino acids: CASRPPGVDTQYF. The DNA of the CDR3 is TGTGCCAGCAGACCCCCGGGTGTAGATACGCAGTATTTT.

The J gene is TRBJ2-1, the V gene TRBV4-1; weak D call: TRBD2 (5 bases). This CDR3 contains 15 residues. V was shortened by 1 base and J by 3 bases, with 10 bases between the two germline ends. The germline V gene has CDR1 MGHRA and CDR2 YSYEKL. CDR3 amino acids: CASSQVGAGYNEQFF. The CDR3 DNA reads TGCGCCAGCAGCCAAGTAGGCGCGGGCTACAATGAGCAGTTCTTC.

This clonotype was detected ten times or more. The V and J genes are TRBV15 and TRBJ1-5, with 9 bases identical to TRBD1. The trim removed 1 base at V and 9 bases at J, leaving 4 bases unmatched. In germline, CDR1 is LNHNV, CDR2 YYDKDF (reference sequence). This CDR3 spans 14 amino acids. CDR3 sequence (DNA): TGTGCCACCAGCAGAGGGGACAGGGAGATGCCCCAGCATTTT. As protein: CATSRGDREMPQHF.

This clonotype was seen repeatedly, ten times or more. V and J are TRBV24-1 and TRBJ2-1, with D perhaps given as TRBD1 or TRBD2 (5 bases each). V was pared by 0 bases and J by 4 bases, with 9 bases between. The CDR3 is 15 amino acids. Per the germline V gene, CDR1 is KGHDR and CDR2 is SFDVKD. DNA of the CDR3: TGTGCCACCAGTGATTTGCAGGGAGCTTACAATGAGCAGTTCTTC. Protein: CATSDLQGAYNEQFF.

This clonotype was observed a few times. The rearrangement joins TRBV18 to TRBJ1-6, with 8 bases matching TRBD1. This CDR3 has 16 amino acids. The V and J ends lost 2 bases and 7 bases, in that order; junction bases with no gene match: 7. Germline lookup yields CDR1 KGHSH and CDR2 LQKENI. Here the CDR3 reads CASSPERGQVNSPLHF. CDR3 sequence (DNA): TGTGCCAGCTCACCAGAAAGGGGACAGGTCAATTCACCCCTCCACTTT.

The sample holds many counts of this clonotype. V is TRBV7-8 and J is TRBJ2-1; 11 nucleotides agree with TRBD2. V shed 5 bases and J 4 bases; nucleotides not matched to a gene: 7. Looked up from germline, CDR1 is SGHVS and CDR2 is FQNEAQ. The CDR3 runs 16 residues. The chain's CDR3 is CASSPTGLAVYNEQFF. CDR3 DNA: TGTGCCAGCAGCCCTACGGGACTAGCGGTTTACAATGAGCAGTTCTTC.

This clonotype appeared a few times. The chain has TRBV20-1 and TRBJ2-7, with 13 bases fitting TRBD2. Germline CDR1 DFQATT, CDR2 SNEGSKA (reference sequence). V lost 6 bases to trimming and J lost 5 bases; unmatched junction nucleotides: 7. This CDR3 spans 14 amino acids. The CDR3 nucleotides are TGCAGTGCCCTCTTGGGGACTAGCGGGAACGAGCAGTACTTC. Amino acid sequence: CSALLGTSGNEQYF.

In this sample, this clonotype turned up many times. The chain uses TRBV14 and TRBJ1-2, with D uncertain. The V end lost 5 bases, the J end lost 3 bases, and 16 bases lay between the germline ends. Germline V gene sequence: CDR1 SGHDN, CDR2 FVKESK. This CDR3 has 15 amino acids. This chain's CDR3 is CASSSIFGYDYGYTF. CDR3 DNA: TGTGCCAGCAGCTCTATTTTCGGGTACGACTATGGCTACACCTTC.

This clonotype came up many times. The chain couples TRBV12-3 or TRBV12-4 to TRBJ2-1; 10 bases are shared with TRBD2. The trim removed 5 bases at V and 5 bases at J, leaving 12 bases unmatched. The CDR3 has 17 amino acids. CDR3 amino acids: CASSRYPWTSGHNEQFF. The CDR3 region has the DNA TGTGCCAGCAGTCGCTACCCCTGGACTAGCGGTCACAATGAGCAGTTCTTC.

This clonotype was recorded a few times. The V gene is TRBV20-1, the J gene TRBJ1-4; maybe TRBD1 (6 bases). Germline V CDR1 and CDR2: DFQATT, SNEGSKA (reference sequence). The germline V and J ends were trimmed by 6 bases and 3 bases, with 14 bases remaining between them. CDR3 size: 14 residues. CDR3: CSASSRGSNEKLFF. The CDR3 bases are TGCAGTGCCAGCAGCAGGGGCTCTAATGAAAAACTGTTTTTT.

In its sample, this clonotype was seen many times. CDR3 nucleotide sequence: TGTGCCAGCAGCTTCCTATCGGGGCAGCAAGAGACCCAGTACTTC. It codes for CASSFLSGQQETQYF. This chain links TRBV7-9 with TRBJ2-5; perhaps D is TRBD1 or TRBD2 (5 bases each). From germline, CDR1 is SEHNR and CDR2 FQNEAQ (reference sequence). The CDR3 spans 15 residues. V dropped 3 bases and J dropped 2 bases, with 13 bases sitting between them.

This clonotype appeared many times. V and J are TRBV5-6 and TRBJ1-2, with 12 bases lining up with TRBD1. Trimming cost V 9 bases and J 8 bases; bases outside gene matches: 8. From germline, CDR1 is SGHDT and CDR2 YYEEEE. The CDR3 is made up of 13 amino acids. CDR3 sequence reads: CATQGQGASGYTF. The CDR3 DNA reads TGTGCCACCCAGGGACAGGGGGCATCCGGCTACACCTTC.

This clonotype has only one observation. A much larger clone is a single base away; this may be a read error. The rearrangement links TRBV2 to TRBJ2-7, with D tentatively TRBD1 (6 bases). The CDR3 is made up of 16 amino acids. Germline CDR1 is SNHLY and CDR2 is FYNNEI. V was shortened by 1 base and J by 4 bases, with 17 bases between the two germline ends. The CDR3 loop reads CASSEVLGDMIYEQYF. CDR3 DNA sequence: TGTGCCAGCAGTGAAGTGCTTGGGGACATGATATACGAGCAGTACTTC.